A selection of T cell receptor beta chains follows, all from one sample in a study of CD4 T cells in relation to SARS-CoV-2 and coronaviruses. The protocol was immunoSEQ multiplex PCR, while the TCRdb copy is restricted to in-frame clones and leaves out a portion. Of just under 20,000 clones in the sample, roughly 80% were seen once. These TCRs' antigens remain unknown. Specimen: CD4+ T cells from PBMCs, cultured in vitro. These receptors were taken from a human donor in good health. The CDR3 runs from the conserved cysteine through the conserved F or W. A D gene is named only where the DNA matches it firmly. Only some rows state a clone size, as once, few, many or a class for expanded clones.

CDR3 DNA: TGCAGCGTTGAAAAACAGGGGGAACGGAACATATATTTT; CDR3 protein: CSVEKQGERNIYF; clone size: -; J gene: TRBJ1-3; V gene: TRBV29-1; D gene: TRBD1
CDR3 DNA: TGCGCCAGCAGCTTGGGAGGACGGTTAGATACGCAGTATTTT; CDR3 protein: CASSLGGRLDTQYF; clone size: -; J gene: TRBJ2-3; V gene: TRBV5-1; D gene: -
CDR3 DNA: TGTGCCAGCAGCTACCAGGGGGCAATTTTTGGCTACACCTTC; CDR3 protein: CASSYQGAIFGYTF; clone size: once; J gene: TRBJ1-2; V gene: TRBV2; D gene: TRBD1
CDR3 DNA: TGTGCCAGCAGTTACTCGAAAGGATTCGGCTACAATGAGCAGTTCTTC; CDR3 protein: CASSYSKGFGYNEQFF; clone size: -; J gene: TRBJ2-1; V gene: TRBV6-6; D gene: -
CDR3 DNA: TGTGCCAGCAGCCTGCGATTTCTGGCGGGGGGAACAGATACGCAGTATTTT; CDR3 protein: CASSLRFLAGGTDTQYF; clone size: -; J gene: TRBJ2-3; V gene: TRBV11-3; D gene: TRBD2
CDR3 DNA: TGTGCCAGCAGTGAAGTGTCAGGCTCATTACCCCCTGAAGCTTTCTTT; CDR3 protein: CASSEVSGSLPPEAFF; clone size: few; J gene: TRBJ1-1; V gene: TRBV2; D gene: -
CDR3 DNA: TGCGCCAGCAGCCAAGAGGGAAGGGGAAGGAGCTCTGGGGCCAACGTCCTGACTTTC; CDR3 protein: CASSQEGRGRSSGANVLTF; clone size: -; J gene: TRBJ2-6; V gene: TRBV4-3; D gene: -
CDR3 DNA: TGTGCCAGCAGGGGACAGGCAACCTACGAGCAGTACTTC; CDR3 protein: CASRGQATYEQYF; clone size: -; J gene: TRBJ2-7; V gene: TRBV14; D gene: TRBD1
CDR3 DNA: TGTGCCAGTAGTAAGTTGGTGTCGGAAACGACTGAAGCTTTCTTT; CDR3 protein: CASSKLVSETTEAFF; clone size: few; J gene: TRBJ1-1; V gene: TRBV19; D gene: -
CDR3 DNA: TGTGCCAGCAGCCTTACTGGGGGGACTACTGAAGCTTTCTTT; CDR3 protein: CASSLTGGTTEAFF; clone size: -; J gene: TRBJ1-1; V gene: TRBV7-2; D gene: -
CDR3 DNA: TGTGCCAGCAGCCCCCAGAGGGGGCGGGGGCAAGAGACCCAGTACTTC; CDR3 protein: CASSPQRGRGQETQYF; clone size: few; J gene: TRBJ2-5; V gene: TRBV7-3; D gene: -